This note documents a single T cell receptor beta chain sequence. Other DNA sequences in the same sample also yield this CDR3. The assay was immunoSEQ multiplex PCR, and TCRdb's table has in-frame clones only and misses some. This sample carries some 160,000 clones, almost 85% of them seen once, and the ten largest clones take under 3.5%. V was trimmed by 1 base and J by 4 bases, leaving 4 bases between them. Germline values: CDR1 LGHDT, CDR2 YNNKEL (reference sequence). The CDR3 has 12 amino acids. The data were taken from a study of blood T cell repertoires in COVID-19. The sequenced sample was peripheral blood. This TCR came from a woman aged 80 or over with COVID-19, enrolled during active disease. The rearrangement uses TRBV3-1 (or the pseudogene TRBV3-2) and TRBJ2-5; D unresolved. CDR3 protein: CASSQVRETQYF. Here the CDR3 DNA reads TGTGCCAGCAGCCAAGTCAGAGAGACCCAGTACTTC.